The clone carrying this T cell receptor (beta chain) was recorded many times. This record comes from a study of T cell repertoires in cytomegalovirus infection. Study details: Indications of both CMV infection and matching HLA type were provided by public TCR beta signatures.

This CDR3 has 17 amino acids. CDR1 MDHEN and CDR2 SYDVKM come from the germline V gene. Trimming removed 4 bases from V and 8 bases from J; junction bases left unmatched: 14. TCRdb analysed the reads with MiXCR anew, one entry per CDR3 protein. The profile covers under 250,000 distinct CDR3 sequences, with 9% to 15% appearing a single time and 1.5% to 2% taken by the ten largest. V usage is TRBV28 and J usage is TRBJ1-4; 9 bases align to TRBD1. The sequence was collected from a human donor in good health (CMV status not recorded). Some clones in this sample may be carry-over from other donors' samples. Sequenced material: PBMCs. DNA for the CDR3: TGTGCCAGCAGTTCGCACACGATCGGGACAGGGAAAGAAAAACTGTTTTTT. Its protein product is CASSSHTIGTGKEKLFF.